This TCR beta chain originates from a study of blood T cell repertoires in COVID-19. The CDR3 spans 15 residues. Germline V gene sequence: CDR1 LGHNA, CDR2 YSLEER. The ends were cut back, 1 base at V and 4 bases at J, with 13 bases in the middle. Original analysis: How many nucleated cells were present was estimated from reference gene primer amplification. Only in-frame clones appear in the TCRdb table, and some are missing; sequencing was by immunoSEQ multiplex PCR. V, J and clone size were drawn from that table, and D and trimming were deduced from the DNA. This sample yields about 110,000 clones, of which over 65% are seen a single time; roughly 2% belongs to the top ten.

This sequence originates from a woman aged 40 to 49 with acute or convalescent COVID-19. Input material: peripheral blood. This chain uses TRBV4-3 with TRBJ1-2; possibly TRBD1 for D (5 bases). The CDR3 nucleotides read TGCGCCAGCAGCCAAGCTGGGGGGACGGCCTATGGCTACACCTTC. Protein product: CASSQAGGTAYGYTF.